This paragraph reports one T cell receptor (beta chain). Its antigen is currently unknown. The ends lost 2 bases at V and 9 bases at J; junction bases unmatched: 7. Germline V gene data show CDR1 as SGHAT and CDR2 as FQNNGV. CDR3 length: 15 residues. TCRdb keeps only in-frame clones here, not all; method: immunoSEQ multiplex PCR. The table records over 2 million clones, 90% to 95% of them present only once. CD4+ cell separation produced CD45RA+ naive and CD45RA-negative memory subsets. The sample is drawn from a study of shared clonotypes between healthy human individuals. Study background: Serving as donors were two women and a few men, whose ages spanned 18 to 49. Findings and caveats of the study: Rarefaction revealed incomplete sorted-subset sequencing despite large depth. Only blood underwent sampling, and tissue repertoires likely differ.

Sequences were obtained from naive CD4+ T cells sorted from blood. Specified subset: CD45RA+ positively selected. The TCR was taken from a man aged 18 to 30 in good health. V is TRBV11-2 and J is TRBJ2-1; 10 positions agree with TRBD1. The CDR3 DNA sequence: TGTGCCAGCAGCTTAAGAGGGACAGGGGATTTTGAGCAGTTCTTC. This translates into CASSLRGTGDFEQFF. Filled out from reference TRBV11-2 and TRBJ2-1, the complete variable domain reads EAGVAQSPRYKIIEKRQSVAFWCNPISGHATLYWYQQILGQGPKLLIQFQNNGVVDDSQLPKDRFSAERLKGVDSTLKIQPAKLEDSAVYLCASSLRGTGDFEQFFGPGTRLTVL.